These T cell receptor beta chains were read from a single sample in a study of cytomegalovirus exposure and HLA in healthy donors. Assay: immunoSEQ multiplex PCR; the TCRdb copy retains only in-frame clones and omits some. Among some 200,000 clones listed, 79% were seen once. The sequencing input was PBMCs. These receptor sequences come from a male donor in good health and CMV-seropositive. Both conserved end residues are part of each CDR3. A D gene is named only where the DNA matches it firmly. Clone size, where shown, is once, few, many, or a class for clones that have expanded.

v_call	j_call	d_call	cdr3_length	clone_size	cdr3_nt	cdr3_aa
TRBV7-2	TRBJ1-1	.	15	.	TGTGCCAGCAGCTTAGAGTGGCGGGGGAACACTGAAGCTTTCTTT	CASSLEWRGNTEAFF
TRBV6-5	TRBJ1-2	TRBD1	14	.	TGTGCCAGCCCCCGGGAGGGGGCTAGCTATGGCTACACCTTC	CASPREGASYGYTF
TRBV21-1	TRBJ2-7	.	14	.	TGTGCCAGCAGCATCCGGACCGGGAACTACGAGCAGTACTTC	CASSIRTGNYEQYF
TRBV5-1	TRBJ2-7	.	16	.	TGCGCCAGCAGCCTGGAGGGTACAGGGTGGTCCTACGAGCAGTACTTC	CASSLEGTGWSYEQYF
TRBV27	TRBJ1-5	.	13	.	TGTGCCAGCAGTAGGGGGGGCTATCAGCCCCAGCATTTT	CASSRGGYQPQHF
TRBV18	TRBJ1-1	.	15	once	TGTGCCAGCTCACCACCGACACGGGAGAACACTGAAGCTTTCTTT	CASSPPTRENTEAFF
TRBV20-1	TRBJ2-1	.	8	.	TGCACCCTGAATGAGCAGTTCTTC	CTLNEQFF
TRBV10-3	TRBJ1-2	.	12	.	TGTGCCATCGAGCAGGCACCTTATGGCTACACCTTC	CAIEQAPYGYTF
TRBV7-3	TRBJ2-5	.	16	.	TGTGCCAGCAGCCTTAATTTGGCGGGATCCAAAGAGACCCAGTACTTC	CASSLNLAGSKETQYF
TRBV27	TRBJ2-1	TRBD2	17	.	TGTGCCAGCAGTCGAAATGGGCTAGCGGGAGTCGGGGATGAGCAGTTCTTC	CASSRNGLAGVGDEQFF
TRBV7-9	TRBJ2-1	TRBD2	12	.	TGTGCCAGCATCGGTGGGGGGGAGGGGCAGTTCTTC	CASIGGGEGQFF
TRBV27	TRBJ2-1	TRBD2	17	.	TGTGCCAGCACCCTAGCGGGGGGGAAAAGCTCCTACAATGAGCAGTTCTTC	CASTLAGGKSSYNEQFF
TRBV7-3	TRBJ2-1	TRBD2	16	.	TGTGCCAGCAGCTCAGGACTAGCGGGGGCCGGGTACGAGCAGTTCTTC	CASSSGLAGAGYEQFF
TRBV23-1	TRBJ2-2	TRBD1	16	.	TGCGCCAGCAGTCACCCTCGGACAGGGAACACCGGGGAGCTGTTTTTT	CASSHPRTGNTGELFF